This T cell receptor (beta chain) was obtained from a study of glioma-infiltrating T cells after dendritic cell vaccination. Overall study context: The vaccine used monocyte-derived dendritic cells pulsed overnight with autologous tumor lysate.

CDR3 length: 13 residues. Looked up from germline, CDR1 is SGHAT and CDR2 is FQNNGV. The V and J ends lost 5 bases and 7 bases, in that order; junction bases with no gene match: 6. Amplification used 60 V beta primers and 13 J beta primers. Sequencing was performed with immunoSEQ multiplex PCR; in TCRdb, only in-frame clones are kept and a portion is missing. The sample records just under 85,000 clones, approximately 90% being singletons. PBMC sampling occurred before vaccination, two weeks after the third dose, and at progression. This chain connects TRBV11-2 to TRBJ2-7; TRBD2 matches at 9 bases. The TCR originated in a human donor with glioblastoma. The sequences come from blood, collected before dendritic cell vaccination. The CDR3 loop is CASSPGTSWEQYF. CDR3 DNA sequence: TGTGCCAGCAGCCCTGGGACTAGCTGGGAGCAGTACTTC. Drawing the rest from reference TRBV11-2 and TRBJ2-7, the complete variable domain is EAGVAQSPRYKIIEKRQSVAFWCNPISGHATLYWYQQILGQGPKLLIQFQNNGVVDDSQLPKDRFSAERLKGVDSTLKIQPAKLEDSAVYLCASSPGTSWEQYFGPGTRLTVT.